This record concerns one TCR beta chain sequence. Antigen: not known. The study reverse transcribed the entire isolated RNA, so it sequenced expressed TCRB transcripts. This table comes from immunoSEQ multiplex PCR, and its TCRdb copy is limited to in-frame clones, with some not included. The sample has some 270,000 clones, about a tenth seen once. The record originates from a study of beta chain features in type 1 diabetes. Study conclusions and caveats: TCRB CDR3s from Type 1 diabetes patients were moderately but significantly shorter in all four CD4+ subsets.

Sequenced input: naive CD4+ T cells from blood. The receptor was isolated from a man aged 25-45 years with type 1 diabetes.

CDR3 DNA: TGTGCCAGCAGCCAAGCACGGGAGCAGTTCTTC. It codes for CASSQAREQFF. The rearrangement uses TRBV6-6 and TRBJ2-1, with D uncertain. CDR1 and CDR2 (germline): MNHNY, SVGAGI (reference sequence). V was pared by 6 bases and J by 10 bases, with 10 bases between. The CDR3 is 11 amino acids.